This T cell receptor (beta chain) stems from a study of somatic mutations in cytotoxic T cells in rheumatoid arthritis. Study-level findings and limits: Antigen specificity of the expanded CD8+ clones was not determined.

The CDR3 runs to 14 residues. Trimming left V 0 bases short and J 4 bases short, with 9 bases between. Per germline, CDR1 LNHNV and CDR2 YYDKDF (reference sequence). Concerning this clone itself: Antigen specificity is unknown.

The repertoire was sequenced with immunoSEQ multiplex PCR; TCRdb's copy has only in-frame clones and lacks some. This table has about 6,300 clones, roughly 80% appearing once. Sample: CD8+ T cells sorted from blood, taken at a follow-up visit. This clonotype was sampled from a woman in her seventies with rheumatoid arthritis. The chain recombines TRBV15 with TRBJ1-1; no clear D. For the CDR3, the DNA is TGTGCCACCAGCAGAGATGCCGAGGGCACTGAAGCTTTCTTT. Its translation is CATSRDAEGTEAFF.